Below, 17 T cell receptor beta chains from the same sample are listed, as sequenced in a study of human T cells and chemical hapten exposure (dated by TCRdb to the early 2020s). Receptor libraries were prepared by RACE. Instrument used: NextSeq 500. TCRdb took the public reads, trimmed them with fastp at Q25, ran MiXCR for clone calling and kept in-frame beta chains. Entries that share a CDR3 protein sequence are merged under the most common genes and DNA. The sample data list over 35,000 distinct CDR3 sequences, and roughly a tenth of these were observed just once. About 5.9% of the sample rests with the top ten. The time point label on this specimen signifies: pre-sensitization, week 0. The sample's treatment or condition, from its label and the paper: therapeutic diphenylcyclopropenone sensitization with weekly scalp DPC. This material consisted of whole blood, taken in connection with sensitization to the hapten diphenylcyclopropenone (DPC). The receptors here all came from a man aged 25-45 years with alopecia areata. Some clones in this sample may be carry-over from other donors' samples.

The chain couples TRBV20-1 to TRBJ2-3, with TRBD2 matching 10 bases. This CDR3 region has 15 residues. CDR1 is DFQATT and CDR2 is SNEGSKA in the germline V gene (reference sequence). Trimming removed 6 bases from V and 3 bases from J; junction bases left unmatched: 9. CDR3 nucleotide sequence: TGCAGTGCACATAAACCGGGACTAGCGACAGATACGCAGTATTTT. Translation: CSAHKPGLATDTQYF.

The chain joins TRBV27 to TRBJ2-5; 9 bases are a match to TRBD2. Germline loops: CDR1 MNHEY, CDR2 SMNVEV (reference sequence). Trimming removed 6 bases from V and 2 bases from J; junction bases left unmatched: 10. The CDR3 is 16 amino acids. This chain's CDR3 is CASSLTGLARQETQYF. The CDR3 DNA is TGTGCCAGCAGCCTTACGGGACTAGCTAGACAAGAGACCCAGTACTTC.

Ten or more counts support this clonotype. The gene calls are TRBV4-2 and TRBJ1-1; the match to TRBD1 covers 7 bases. CDR3 length: 15 residues. Trimming at V came to 1 base and at J to 3 bases, leaving 5 bases not matched to a gene. Per the germline V gene, CDR1 is LGHNA and CDR2 is YNFKEQ. The CDR3 DNA reads TGTGCCAGCAGCCAAGCCAGGGGGAGCGACACTGAAGCTTTCTTT. Translating gives CASSQARGSDTEAFF.

This clonotype occurred a few times. This sequence joins TRBV3-1 and TRBJ1-2; no reliable D call. Trimming removed 8 bases at V and 4 bases at J, with 11 bases between. Per germline, CDR1 LGHDT and CDR2 YNNKEL (reference sequence). The CDR3 totals 12 residues. In DNA, the CDR3 is TGTGCCAGCTCCGGGAAGGTCTATGGCTACACCTTC. It translates to CASSGKVYGYTF. Filled out from reference TRBV3-1 and TRBJ1-2, the complete variable domain reads DTAVSQTPKYLVTQMGNDKSIKCEQNLGHDTMYWYKQDSKKFLKIMFSYNNKELIINETVPNRFSPKSPDKAHLNLHINSLELGDSAVYFCASSGKVYGYTFGSGTRLTVV.

This sequence joins TRBV28 and TRBJ1-1; D call uncertain. The CDR3 loop spans 13 amino acids. The V end lost 5 bases, the J end lost 1 base, and 8 bases lay between the germline ends. The germline V gene encodes CDR1 MDHEN and CDR2 SYDVKM. Here the CDR3 reads CASSLTRNTEAFF. CDR3 DNA sequence: TGTGCCAGCAGTCTTACACGGAACACTGAAGCTTTCTTT. The variable domain in full, completed from reference TRBV28 and TRBJ1-1, reads DVKVTQSSRYLVKRTGEKVFLECVQDMDHENMFWYRQDPGLGLRLIYFSYDVKMKEKGDIPEGYSVSREKKERFSLILESASTNQTSMYLCASSLTRNTEAFFGQGTRLTVV.

On this clonotype: An end of the junction differs from the germline gene, which may be a read error. The chain carries TRBV28 and TRBJ2-6, with D maybe TRBD2 (6 bases). There are 15 residues in the CDR3. The germline V gene encodes CDR1 MDHEN and CDR2 SYDVKM. CDR3 coding DNA: TGTGCCAGCATGGGAGGTGGCTCTGGGGCCGACGTCCTGACTTTC. It translates to CASMGGGSGADVLTF.

This rearrangement joins TRBV19 to TRBJ2-5; 8 nucleotides match TRBD2. Germline-derived CDR1 and CDR2 are LNHDA and SQIVND (reference sequence). This CDR3 region has 16 residues. Germline trimming cut 3 bases from V and 5 bases from J; bases unmatched to any gene: 11. The CDR3 loop reads CASSMTTGGIVETQYF. The CDR3 DNA reads TGTGCCAGTAGTATGACGACGGGGGGGATCGTTGAGACCCAGTACTTC.

The chain combines TRBV28 with TRBJ2-1; 8 bases are shared with TRBD1. The V segment lost 8 bases and the J segment 6 bases; nucleotides outside the gene matches: 6. Germline V CDR1 and CDR2: MDHEN, SYDVKM. The CDR3 runs to 13 residues. Here the CDR3 DNA reads TGTGCCAGCGGGGACAGGAAGGCCAATGAGCAGTTCTTC. Protein product: CASGDRKANEQFF.

This sequence joins TRBV19 and TRBJ2-1, with 13 nucleotides matching TRBD2. This CDR3 is 16 amino acids long. J gave up 4 bases and V 8 bases, and 8 bases lay outside the gene matches. Per germline, CDR1 LNHDA and CDR2 SQIVND (reference sequence). CDR3 sequence (DNA): TGTGCCAGTCGGGGACTAGCGGGAACTACTTACAATGAGCAGTTCTTC. Translation: CASRGLAGTTYNEQFF.

Many counts were recorded for this clonotype. The V and J genes are TRBV18 and TRBJ1-6; D ambiguous. CDR1 KGHSH and CDR2 LQKENI come from the germline V gene. This CDR3 region has 12 residues. V gave up 4 bases and J gave up 8 bases, with 6 bases separating them. The CDR3 reads CASSLQDSPLHF. CDR3 bases: TGTGCCAGCTCACTACAAGATTCACCCCTCCACTTT.

The CDR3 is CASSVERLARETQYF. The CDR3 nucleotides are TGTGCCAGCAGTGTGGAAAGACTAGCGCGCGAGACCCAGTACTTC. This chain connects TRBV2 to TRBJ2-5, with 8 bases lining up with TRBD2. The CDR3 is 15 residues long. CDR1 and CDR2 from the germline V gene are SNHLY and FYNNEI. V lost 4 bases to trimming and J lost 5 bases; unmatched junction nucleotides: 9.

This clonotype was observed many times. This chain's CDR3 is CSVGGQGSYEQYF. The CDR3 nucleotides read TGCAGCGTTGGGGGACAGGGGTCCTACGAGCAGTACTTC. The rearrangement uses TRBV29-1 and TRBJ2-7; 10 bases agree with TRBD1. Germline lookup yields CDR1 SQVTM and CDR2 ANQGSEA. The junction had 1 base not matched to a gene; V was cut back by 4 bases and J by 1 base. The CDR3 is made up of 13 amino acids.

This clonotype has a count of ten or more. The gene calls are TRBV11-3 and TRBJ2-2, with 9 bases lining up with TRBD2. The CDR3 covers 16 residues. Germline V gene sequence: CDR1 SGHNT, CDR2 YENEEA. V lost 2 bases to trimming and J lost 2 bases; unmatched junction nucleotides: 3. The CDR3 DNA reads as TGTGCCAGCAGCTTACGTCTAGCGGGAAACACCGGGGAGCTGTTTTTT. It is translated as CASSLRLAGNTGELFF.

This clonotype was counted between two and nine times. The chain is built from TRBV29-1 and TRBJ1-1; D ambiguous. The CDR3 contains 15 residues. V lost 0 bases and J 0 bases, leaving 11 bases between the germline ends. In germline, CDR1 is SQVTM, CDR2 ANQGSEA. CDR3 amino acids: CSVEDRRFLNTEAFF. CDR3 bases: TGCAGCGTTGAAGATCGGAGATTTCTGAACACTGAAGCTTTCTTT.

The table lists this clonotype with a few counts. V and J are TRBV29-1 and TRBJ2-7, with 7 bases that match TRBD1. The germline V gene encodes CDR1 SQVTM and CDR2 ANQGSEA. The CDR3 spans 13 residues. V lost 4 bases to trimming and J lost 1 base; unmatched junction nucleotides: 4. The CDR3 loop reads CSVGRDSSYEQYF. CDR3 sequence (DNA): TGCAGCGTTGGAAGGGACAGTTCCTACGAGCAGTACTTC.

This clonotype was picked up a small number of times. J is TRBJ2-7 and V is TRBV5-6; D uncertain. Trimming pared 0 bases from V and 6 bases from J, leaving 16 bases between. This CDR3 region has 15 residues. Germline loops: CDR1 SGHDT, CDR2 YYEEEE. The CDR3 protein is CASSLGFTAGAEQYV. In nucleotides, the CDR3 is TGTGCCAGCAGCTTGGGGTTTACGGCAGGCGCCGAGCAGTACGTC.

This clonotype occurred many times. V gene TRBV30 combines with J gene TRBJ2-2, with 7 bases identical to TRBD1. The CDR3 runs 15 residues. Germline lookup yields CDR1 GTSNPN and CDR2 SVGIG (reference sequence). Trimming at V came to 8 bases and at J to 2 bases, leaving 11 bases not matched to a gene. The CDR3 loop reads CAGKGQDLNTGELFF. CDR3 nucleotide sequence: TGTGCCGGGAAAGGACAGGACTTAAACACCGGGGAGCTGTTTTTT.